Each of the 28 T cell receptor beta chains below was sequenced from the same sample in a study of chemoradiotherapy in HPV16-positive cancers. TCRdb's copy holds only in-frame clones and misses some; the assay was immunoSEQ multiplex PCR. The table records 20,000 to 25,000 clones, around two thirds of them present only once. This material was collected from a patient who underwent chemoradiotherapy. These receptors came from a human donor with HPV-associated anogenital cancer.

V is TRBV6-1 and J is TRBJ1-1; D is unresolved. V was cut by 7 bases and J by 12 bases, with 15 bases left in between. The germline CDR1 and CDR2 sequences are MNHNS and SASEGT. CDR3 length: 11 amino acids. CDR3 sequence (DNA): TGTGCCAGCACCTCTTCCCCTTCGCCTTTCTTT. Protein product: CASTSSPSPFF.

The CDR3 sequence is CASSTGQGWTGELFF. The CDR3 region has the DNA TGTGCCAGTAGTACGGGACAGGGGTGGACCGGGGAGCTGTTTTTT. This chain connects TRBV19 to TRBJ2-2; 10 bases are a match to TRBD1. This CDR3 is built from 15 residues. Germline assignment: CDR1 LNHDA and CDR2 SQIVND (reference sequence). Trimming cost V 4 bases and J 5 bases; bases outside gene matches: 4. Filled out from reference TRBV19 and TRBJ2-2, the complete variable domain reads DGGITQSPKYLFRKEGQNVTLSCEQNLNHDAMYWYRQDPGQGLRLIYYSQIVNDFQKGDIAEGYSVSREKKESFPLTVTSAQKNPTAFYLCASSTGQGWTGELFFGEGSRLTVL.

About this clone itself: A junction boundary mismatches the germline segment, possibly from a read error. The chain is built from TRBV15 and TRBJ2-1, with 8 bases lining up with TRBD2. The CDR3 runs to 13 residues. CDR1 LNHNV and CDR2 YYDKDF come from the germline V gene (reference sequence). Here the CDR3 reads CATSRDIRTSMVF. CDR3 nucleotide sequence: TGTGCCACCAGCAGAGATATCAGGACTAGCATGGTCTTC.

The CDR3 region has the DNA TGTGCCAGCAGCGTAGAAGCCTCGGAGACCCAGTACTTC. Translating gives CASSVEASETQYF. This sequence joins TRBV9 and TRBJ2-5, with D uncertain. Trimming removed 0 bases from V and 5 bases from J, with 8 bases in between. Germline V gene data show CDR1 as SGDLS and CDR2 as YYNGEE. There are 13 residues in the CDR3.

V usage is TRBV6-1 and J usage is TRBJ1-1; D ambiguous. V dropped 1 base and J dropped 5 bases, with 8 bases sitting between them. The germline gives CDR1 MNHNS, CDR2 SASEGT. This CDR3 region has 13 residues. CDR3 residues: CASSEVRTTEAFF. For the CDR3, the DNA is TGTGCCAGCAGTGAAGTTAGGACGACTGAAGCTTTCTTT.

This rearrangement joins TRBV5-1 to TRBJ2-5; D is perhaps TRBD2 (6 bases). Germline V CDR1 and CDR2: SGHRS, YFSETQ. The CDR3 is made up of 13 amino acids. The V end was cut by 6 bases, the J end by 4 bases, with 13 bases between. The DNA of the CDR3 is TGCGCCAGCACCCCCGGGAGTGGAGAGACCCAGTACTTC. Translation gives CASTPGSGETQYF.

The CDR3 protein is CASRPPGRASSYNEQFF. CDR3 DNA: TGTGCCAGCCGACCCCCCGGAAGGGCGAGCTCCTACAATGAGCAGTTCTTC. The chain joins TRBV7-2 to TRBJ2-1; D remains ambiguous. V dropped 8 bases and J dropped 0 bases, with 20 bases sitting between them. Per the germline V gene, CDR1 is SGHTA and CDR2 is FQGNSA. The CDR3 contains 17 residues.

The V and J genes are TRBV5-1 and TRBJ2-1; D unclear. This CDR3 comprises 17 residues. V was clipped by 1 base and J by 2 bases, with 16 bases between them. Germline CDR1 is SGHRS and CDR2 is YFSETQ. CDR3 sequence (DNA): TGCGCCAGCAGCTTGACGTGGACCTTCCCCGCCTACAATGAGCAGTTCTTC. Translated, it gives CASSLTWTFPAYNEQFF.

This chain links TRBV27 with TRBJ2-5; D may be TRBD2 (7 bases). CDR1 is MNHEY and CDR2 is SMNVEV in the germline V gene (reference sequence). This CDR3 region has 16 residues. V lost 6 bases and J 4 bases, leaving 21 bases between the germline ends. The CDR3 coding sequence is TGTGCCAGCAGCTCCATCGGTGCGGGGGCGCGAGAGACCCAGTACTTC. Translating gives CASSSIGAGARETQYF.

The J gene is TRBJ2-1, the V gene TRBV10-3; 10 nucleotides line up with TRBD1. The germline V gene encodes CDR1 ENHRY and CDR2 SYGVKD. This CDR3 is 15 amino acids long. V lost 7 bases, J lost 2 bases, and 5 bases stayed unmatched. CDR3 DNA: TGTGCCATCAAAAAGACAGGGGGCACCTACAATGAGCAGTTCTTC. Protein sequence: CAIKKTGGTYNEQFF.

This sequence joins TRBV7-9 and TRBJ2-2; weak D call: TRBD1 (6 bases). The CDR3 is made up of 13 amino acids. The germline V and J ends were trimmed by 5 bases and 4 bases, with 8 bases remaining between them. Germline lookup yields CDR1 SEHNR and CDR2 FQNEAQ (reference sequence). The chain's CDR3 is CASSQGGTGELFF. The CDR3 coding sequence is TGTGCCAGCAGCCAAGGGGGCACCGGGGAGCTGTTTTTT.

Only one count was recorded for this clone. This chain connects TRBV5-6 to TRBJ2-7; a weak D match, TRBD1 (6 bases). This CDR3 contains 15 residues. Germline V CDR1 and CDR2: SGHDT, YYEEEE. V was trimmed by 4 bases and J by 2 bases, leaving 16 bases between them. CDR3 sequence: CASSDGTRNPYEQYF. The CDR3 DNA is TGTGCCAGCAGCGACGGGACAAGGAACCCCTACGAGCAGTACTTC.

The genes are TRBV11-2 and TRBJ2-7; D unresolved. The CDR3 sequence is 14 residues long. CDR1 SGHAT and CDR2 FQNNGV come from the germline V gene. V was pared by 0 bases and J by 0 bases, with 6 bases between. Here the CDR3 reads CASSLEASSYEQYF. The CDR3 DNA reads TGTGCCAGCAGCTTAGAGGCAAGCTCCTACGAGCAGTACTTC.

The chain has TRBV13 and TRBJ2-7; D not certain. The germline gives CDR1 PRHDT, CDR2 FYEKMQ (reference sequence). CDR3 length: 18 residues. The ends were cut back, 2 bases at V and 3 bases at J, with 23 bases in the middle. This CDR3 is CASSLKGSENTLHYEQYF. The CDR3 nucleotides are TGTGCCAGCAGCTTAAAAGGTTCGGAGAACACTCTGCACTACGAGCAGTACTTC.

V and J are TRBV7-2 and TRBJ2-5, with TRBD2 as a possible D gene (5 bases). The J call is doubtful: the DNA matches TRBJ2-7 better. The V gene's germline CDR1 is SGHTA and CDR2 FQGNSA. CDR3 size: 13 residues. CDR3 DNA sequence: TGTGCCAGCAGCTTAGCGCCGGGGTACGAGCAGTACTTC. It codes for CASSLAPGYEQYF.

The chain is built from TRBV7-9 and TRBJ1-2; D unresolved. V was clipped by 5 bases and J by 2 bases, with 9 bases between them. The CDR3 length is 13 residues. CDR1 is SEHNR and CDR2 is FQNEAQ in the germline V gene (reference sequence). The CDR3: CASSVGPNYGYTF. The CDR3 nucleotides read TGTGCCAGCAGCGTCGGACCAAACTATGGCTACACCTTC.

The gene calls are TRBV7-3 and TRBJ2-1; D may correspond to TRBD1 or TRBD2 (6 bases each). This CDR3 is built from 12 residues. Germline values: CDR1 SGHTA, CDR2 FQGTGA. V shed 8 bases and J shed 7 bases, with 12 bases lying between them. CDR3 nucleotides: TGTGCCAGCGGTTTAGGGGGGAATGAGCAGTTCTTC. This encodes CASGLGGNEQFF.

The chain couples TRBV5-4 to TRBJ1-4; D gene unclear. Germline values: CDR1 SGHNT, CDR2 YYREEE (reference sequence). V shed 2 bases and J shed 6 bases, with 11 bases lying between them. The CDR3 is 14 amino acids. CDR3 protein: CASSLTGSHEKLFF. CDR3 nucleotides: TGTGCCAGCAGCTTAACGGGGTCCCATGAAAAACTGTTTTTT.

The rearrangement links TRBV21-1 to TRBJ2-5; the D call of TRBD1 is as the table states it, not checked on the DNA. TRBV21-1 is a pseudogene. This CDR3 is built from 17 residues. In DNA, the CDR3 is TGTGCCAGCAGCAAACCAACTCCTGGTGGGACAGAGGAGACCCAGTACTTC. As protein: CASSKPTPGGTEETQYF.

This chain connects TRBV28 to TRBJ2-3; 10 bases are a match to TRBD2. The J segment lost 14 bases and the V segment lost 6 bases, leaving 17 bases of the junction unmatched. The CDR3 runs to 15 residues. Germline V CDR1 and CDR2: MDHEN, SYDVKM. The CDR3 is CASSPPPISGRPRYF. CDR3 DNA: TGTGCCAGCAGCCCCCCTCCAATTAGCGGGAGGCCCAGGTATTTT.

V usage is TRBV28 and J usage is TRBJ1-2; D is possibly TRBD1 (5 bases). In germline, CDR1 is MDHEN, CDR2 SYDVKM. This CDR3 has 11 residues. V was shortened by 5 bases and J by 8 bases, with 9 bases between the two germline ends. The CDR3 reads CASSPRGGYTF. CDR3 in DNA: TGTGCCAGCAGTCCGCGGGGCGGCTACACCTTC.

This clone occurred a few times. The rearrangement links TRBV30 to TRBJ2-6; 11 nucleotides agree with TRBD1. The germline V gene has CDR1 GTSNPN and CDR2 SVGIG (reference sequence). The V and J ends lost 3 bases and 0 bases, in that order; junction bases with no gene match: 4. There are 17 residues in the CDR3. CDR3 DNA sequence: TGTGCCTGGAGCGGGACAGGGGGATACTCTGGGGCCAACGTCCTGACTTTC. Its protein product is CAWSGTGGYSGANVLTF.

J is TRBJ2-7 and V is TRBV15, with D possibly matching TRBD2 (6 bases). The germline V gene encodes CDR1 LNHNV and CDR2 YYDKDF (reference sequence). The CDR3 has 13 amino acids. The V end lost 3 bases, the J end lost 6 bases, and 12 bases lay between the germline ends. The CDR3 coding sequence is TGTGCCACCAGCAGGAGGGACTCGGGCGAGCAGTACTTC. It encodes CATSRRDSGEQYF.

The rearrangement joins TRBV11-2 to TRBJ2-5, with TRBD2 matching 7 bases. With V trimmed by 5 bases and J by 2 bases, 17 bases remained unmatched. Germline CDR1 SGHAT, CDR2 FQNNGV. The CDR3 loop spans 18 amino acids. DNA for the CDR3: TGTGCCAGCAGCCGTTCGACATCGAGCGGGAAAGGGCAAGAGACCCAGTACTTC. It translates to CASSRSTSSGKGQETQYF.

V is TRBV7-2 and J is TRBJ1-1, with no clear D. This CDR3 contains 14 residues. CDR1 and CDR2 (germline): SGHTA, FQGNSA. Trimming took 1 base from V and 0 from J, leaving 6 bases between them. The CDR3 nucleotides are TGTGCCAGCAGCTTAGGGGGATTGAACACTGAAGCTTTCTTT. Translating it yields CASSLGGLNTEAFF.

This sequence joins TRBV6-5 and TRBJ1-2, with TRBD1 matching 10 bases. This CDR3 has 14 residues. Germline V CDR1 and CDR2: MNHEY, SVGAGI. Trimming removed 0 bases from V and 6 bases from J; junction bases left unmatched: 1. The CDR3 DNA reads as TGTGCCAGCAGTTACTCGGGACAGGGGAATGGCTACACCTTC. As protein: CASSYSGQGNGYTF.

This clone appeared a few times. This chain links TRBV2 with TRBJ1-1, with 9 bases identical to TRBD1. Germline lookup yields CDR1 SNHLY and CDR2 FYNNEI. This CDR3 has 13 amino acids. Trimming removed 6 bases from V and 3 bases from J; junction bases left unmatched: 2. Here the CDR3 reads CASRNRGHTEAFF. CDR3 nucleotides: TGTGCCAGCAGAAACAGGGGGCACACTGAAGCTTTCTTT.

This clone was observed once. This chain joins TRBV6-6 and TRBJ2-7; 9 bases line up with TRBD1. From germline, CDR1 is MNHNY and CDR2 SVGAGI (reference sequence). The trim removed 5 bases at V and 6 bases at J, leaving 11 bases unmatched. There are 15 residues in the CDR3. DNA of the CDR3: TGTGCCAGCAGTCAGACAGGGGGAGGAGAAGGCGAGCAGTACTTC. Its translation is CASSQTGGGEGEQYF.